The TCR beta chain described here comes from a study of cytomegalovirus exposure and HLA in healthy donors. General study points: More clonal expansion characterized HLA-associated TCR beta chains than equally common others in a later analysis.

Use of 60 Vbeta and 13 Jbeta primers characterized the PCR. Clones were read by immunoSEQ multiplex PCR, and TCRdb kept only the in-frame ones, dropping some. The table records tens of thousands of clones, 60% to 80% of them present only once. Germline lookup yields CDR1 SGHRS and CDR2 YFSETQ. The J segment lost 4 bases and the V segment lost 0 bases, leaving 6 bases of the junction unmatched. This CDR3 spans 15 amino acids. About this clone itself: Its antigen is not identified.

Specimen: PBMCs. The source is a woman in her 30s in good health and CMV-seronegative. The chain links TRBV5-1 to TRBJ1-2, with TRBD1 identical over 7 bases. CDR3 sequence (DNA): TGCGCCAGCAGCTTGGCGGGACAGACCTCCTATGGCTACACCTTC. It specifies CASSLAGQTSYGYTF.